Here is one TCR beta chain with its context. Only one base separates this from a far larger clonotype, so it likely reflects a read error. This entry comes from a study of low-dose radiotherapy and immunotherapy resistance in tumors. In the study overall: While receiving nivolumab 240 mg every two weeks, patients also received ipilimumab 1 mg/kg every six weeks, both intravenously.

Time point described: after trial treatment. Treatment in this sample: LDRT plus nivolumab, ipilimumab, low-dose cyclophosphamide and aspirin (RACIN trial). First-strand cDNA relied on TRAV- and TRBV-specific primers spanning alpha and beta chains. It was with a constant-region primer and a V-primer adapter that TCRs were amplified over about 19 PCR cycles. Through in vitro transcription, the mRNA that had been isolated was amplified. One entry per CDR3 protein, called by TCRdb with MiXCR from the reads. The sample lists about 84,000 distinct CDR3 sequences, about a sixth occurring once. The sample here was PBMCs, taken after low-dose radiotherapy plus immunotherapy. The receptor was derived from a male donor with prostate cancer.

CDR3 amino acids: CASRAQETAHEQYF. As DNA, the CDR3 is TGTGCCAGCAGAGCCCAGGAGACTGCCCACGAGCAGTACTTC. The chain is built from TRBV5-5 and TRBJ2-7; no clear D. The CDR3 has 14 amino acids. V lost 5 bases to trimming and J lost 5 bases, with 17 bases between them. CDR1 is SGHKS, CDR2 YYEKEE, per germline (reference sequence).